This T cell receptor beta chain was identified in a study of human T cells and chemical hapten exposure. Per germline, CDR1 MNHEY and CDR2 SMNVEV (reference sequence). This CDR3 is 15 amino acids long. Unmatched junction bases numbered 6, after V lost 5 bases and J lost 5 bases. Individual cDNA molecules had unique molecular identifiers attached to them by the library. In TCRdb, the RACE reads were re-called with MiXCR into one record per CDR3 protein. The sample consists of roughly 250,000 distinct CDR3 sequences, 7.5% to 10% of them appearing once. This clonotype was found a few times. Its matching antigen is unknown. Study-wide points: Significantly greater numbers of large CDR3 similarity clusters came from expanded TCRs than from controls.

As for time point: pre-sensitization, week 0. Documented treatment: therapeutic diphenylcyclopropenone sensitization with weekly scalp DPC. This sequence originates from a woman in her thirties or forties with alopecia areata. Some clones in this sample may be carry-over from other donors' samples. The sample here was whole blood, taken in connection with sensitization to the hapten diphenylcyclopropenone (DPC). The chain is built from TRBV27 and TRBJ1-6; 7 nucleotides align to TRBD1. Here the CDR3 reads CASSRSGQDNSPLHF. The DNA for the CDR3 is TGTGCCAGCAGTCGATCCGGACAGGATAATTCACCCCTCCACTTT.